This TCR beta chain was sequenced in a study of radiation and T cells in renal cell carcinoma (dated by TCRdb to 2019 to 2021). Study-level background: A total of 50 to 55 samples underwent TCR beta sequencing, made up of approximately 26 tumors and some 27 peripheral blood samples. A total of about 4 million unique CDR3 nucleotide sequences, encoding fewer than 3,000,000 unique CDR3 amino acid sequences, were found across all 50 or so samples.

This clone has just a few counts. Its antigen is unknown. Base qualities are not recorded, but no much larger clone differs from it by a single base. What the authors observed across the whole study: Irradiated tumors contained more dominant CDR3 motifs, and these motifs occupied a larger share of the repertoire than in control tumors. TCR clonality was higher in irradiated tumors than in controls, as the top 100 clonotypes made up an average of roughly 54% of the repertoire in irradiated tumors compared with around 40% in nephrectomy-only tumors. With a single-armed trial design, the study had no way to address how radiation dose or scheduling affects the TCR repertoire. Intratumoral heterogeneity went uncaptured because the only tumor material available was small regions of about 1 g.

The meaning of the sample's time point label: tumor resected at nephrectomy. The sample's treatment or condition label is to be understood as: treatment-naive control, cytoreductive nephrectomy. The control tumors were taken from treatment-naive renal cell carcinoma patients who had cytoreductive nephrectomy with no earlier radiation. Renal cell carcinoma with clear cell pathology was present in all patients. The control tumors sequenced for TCR were resected between 2011 and 2014 from over nine males and several females whose median age was around 54 years (range about 40 to 90). Tumor processing involved mechanical dissociation, digestion with collagenase/hyaluronidase at 37 degrees C, handling in gentleMACS C tubes, and storage in liquid nitrogen. Genomic DNA for TCR sequencing was prepared using the QIAamp DNA Blood Mini Kit (Qiagen). Samples were included in the analyses only if all quality control checks were passed.

The immunoSEQ kit was used, according to the manufacturer's recommendations, to generate TCR beta libraries from genomic DNA. For library preparation, a first multiplex PCR was performed with proprietary primers, followed by a second PCR in which unique barcodes were added, and bead cleanups were performed after each round. A positive control reaction and a negative control reaction, both provided in the kit, were run with every batch of samples. The final libraries were assessed on an Agilent 4200 TapeStation D1000 ScreenTape, pooled by volume, and quantified by qPCR. Sequencing was performed on an Illumina NextSeq500 with a MidOutput 150-cycle cartridge, and 156 Read1 and 15 Index1 cycles were run with kit custom primers. The pooled library was loaded at about 1 pM, with a roughly 18% PhiX control spiked in. Under the source paper's analysis protocol: Vendor-processed data were analyzed in R, and a clonotype was defined as all T cells sharing the same CDR3 nucleotide sequence. For clone abundance analyses, frequencies were normalized to the 10,000 most abundant clones per sample. Public T cell clones, which averaged fewer than five per sample, were removed prior to analysis. Dominant motif analysis used ImmunoMap with the PAM10 matrix, gap penalty 30 and homology threshold 0.3; motifs with cumulative frequency at least 0.01 counted as dominant. What TCRdb holds here is the immuneACCESS table cut down to in-frame rearrangements. Part of the clones is not present; checked against another copy, under half of the missing clones reflect an unresolved V gene, and the others are unexplained. V and J calls and clone size are those listed in that table; D and trimming were worked out from the DNA. The sample table holds approximately 12,000 clones, of which over 60% were seen once. The top ten clones comprise 15% to 20% of the sample.

The receptor was derived from a woman aged 80 or over with renal cell carcinoma. The sample was tumor tissue, taken from a patient whose treatment was nephrectomy without radiotherapy.

The sequence in DNA is TGTGCCAGCAGTTTAACGGGATGGGGTGGAAACACCATATATTTT. This gives the protein CASSLTGWGGNTIYF. The chain is encoded by TRBV27 joined to TRBJ1-3; the D segment cannot be called with confidence. From the cysteine up to the phenylalanine, the CDR3 has a length of 15 residues. Solely the CDR3 DNA is kept, with 45 bases framed from the first base. Via the germline V gene (reference sequence), CDR1 is MNHEY and CDR2 SMNVEV. V is cut by 2 bases and J by 3 bases, and the space between the germline ends is 11 bases.